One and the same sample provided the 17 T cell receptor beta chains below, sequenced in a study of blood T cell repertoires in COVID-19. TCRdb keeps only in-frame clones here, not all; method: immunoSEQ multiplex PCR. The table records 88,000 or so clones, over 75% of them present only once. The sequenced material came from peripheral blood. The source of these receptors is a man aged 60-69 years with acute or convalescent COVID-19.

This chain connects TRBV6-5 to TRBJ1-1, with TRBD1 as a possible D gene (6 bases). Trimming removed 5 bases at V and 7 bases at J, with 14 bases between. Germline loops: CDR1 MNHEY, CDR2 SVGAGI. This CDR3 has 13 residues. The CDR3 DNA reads TGTGCCAGCAGTCCCAGGGGATTCAGTGAAGCTTTCTTT. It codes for CASSPRGFSEAFF.

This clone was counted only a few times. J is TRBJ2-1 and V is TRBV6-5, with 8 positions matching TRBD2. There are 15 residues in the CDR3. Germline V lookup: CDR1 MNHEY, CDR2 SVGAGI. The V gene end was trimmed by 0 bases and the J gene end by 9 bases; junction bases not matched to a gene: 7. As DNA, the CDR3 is TGTGCCAGCAGTTACTCCACGGGAGGGCCGAGTGAGCAGTTCTTC. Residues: CASSYSTGGPSEQFF.

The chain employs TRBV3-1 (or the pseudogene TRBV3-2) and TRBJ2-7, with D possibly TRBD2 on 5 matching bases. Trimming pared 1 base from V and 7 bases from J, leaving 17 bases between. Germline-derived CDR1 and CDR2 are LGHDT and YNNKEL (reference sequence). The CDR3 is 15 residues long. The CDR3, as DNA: TGTGCCAGCAGCCAAGGGACGGAGGCCTTTCGGGAGCAGTACTTC. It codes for CASSQGTEAFREQYF.

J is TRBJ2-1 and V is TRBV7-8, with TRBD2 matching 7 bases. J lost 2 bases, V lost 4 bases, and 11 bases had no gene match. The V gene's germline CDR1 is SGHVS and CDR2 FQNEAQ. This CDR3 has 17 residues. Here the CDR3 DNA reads TGTGCCAGCAGCTCCTACAGCGGGATTCGCACCTACAATGAGCAGTTCTTC. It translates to CASSSYSGIRTYNEQFF.

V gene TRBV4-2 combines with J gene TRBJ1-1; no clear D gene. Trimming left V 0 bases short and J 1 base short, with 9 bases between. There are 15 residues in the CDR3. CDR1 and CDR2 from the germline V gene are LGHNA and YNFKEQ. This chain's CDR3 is CASSQDRVGNTEAFF. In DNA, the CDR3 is TGTGCCAGCAGCCAAGATCGTGTCGGGAACACTGAAGCTTTCTTT.

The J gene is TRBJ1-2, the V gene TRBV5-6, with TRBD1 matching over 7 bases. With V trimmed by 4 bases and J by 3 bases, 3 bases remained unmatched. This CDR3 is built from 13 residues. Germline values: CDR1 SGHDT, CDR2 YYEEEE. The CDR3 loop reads CASSTTGYYGYTF. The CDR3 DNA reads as TGTGCCAGCAGCACGACAGGGTACTATGGCTACACCTTC.

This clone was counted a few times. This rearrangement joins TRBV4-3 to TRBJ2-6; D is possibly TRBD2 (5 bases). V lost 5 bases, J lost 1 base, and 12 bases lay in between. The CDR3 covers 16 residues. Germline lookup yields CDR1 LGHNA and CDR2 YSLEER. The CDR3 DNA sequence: TGCGCCAGCAGCGGAGGTGAGGGTTCTGGGGCCAACGTCCTGACTTTC. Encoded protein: CASSGGEGSGANVLTF.

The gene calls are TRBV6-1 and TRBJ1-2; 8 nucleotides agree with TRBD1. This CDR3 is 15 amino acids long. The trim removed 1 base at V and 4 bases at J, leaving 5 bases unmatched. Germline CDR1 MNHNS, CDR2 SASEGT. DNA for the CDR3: TGTGCCAGCAGTGAAGGACAGGGGTTTGGCTATGGCTACACCTTC. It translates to CASSEGQGFGYGYTF.

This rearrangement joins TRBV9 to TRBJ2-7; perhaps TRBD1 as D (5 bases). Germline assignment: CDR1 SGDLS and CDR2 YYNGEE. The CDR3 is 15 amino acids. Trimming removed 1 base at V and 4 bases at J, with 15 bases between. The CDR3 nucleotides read TGTGCCAGCAGCGTAAGGGCAGGGCTTACATACGAGCAGTACTTC. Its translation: CASSVRAGLTYEQYF.

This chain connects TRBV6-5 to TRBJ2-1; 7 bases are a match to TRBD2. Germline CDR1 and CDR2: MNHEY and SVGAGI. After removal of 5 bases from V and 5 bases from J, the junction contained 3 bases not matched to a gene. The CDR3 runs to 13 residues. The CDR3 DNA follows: TGTGCCAGCAGTCGGGGGACTAACAATGAGCAGTTCTTC. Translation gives CASSRGTNNEQFF.

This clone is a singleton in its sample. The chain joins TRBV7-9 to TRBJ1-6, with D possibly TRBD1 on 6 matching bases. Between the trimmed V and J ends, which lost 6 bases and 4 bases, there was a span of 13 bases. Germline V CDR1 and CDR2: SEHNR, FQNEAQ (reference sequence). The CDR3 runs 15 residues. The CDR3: CASRPDRDYNSPLHF. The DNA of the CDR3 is TGTGCCAGCAGACCGGACAGAGATTATAATTCACCCCTCCACTTT.

The CDR3, as DNA: TGTGCCAGCAGCCAGACTAGCGGGGGGTGGCGTGAGCAGTACTTC. Its protein product is CASSQTSGGWREQYF. This chain joins TRBV7-9 and TRBJ2-7, with 13 positions matching TRBD2. Per the germline V gene, CDR1 is SEHNR and CDR2 is FQNEAQ (reference sequence). The CDR3 loop spans 15 amino acids. The ends lost 5 bases at V and 7 bases at J; junction bases unmatched: 8.

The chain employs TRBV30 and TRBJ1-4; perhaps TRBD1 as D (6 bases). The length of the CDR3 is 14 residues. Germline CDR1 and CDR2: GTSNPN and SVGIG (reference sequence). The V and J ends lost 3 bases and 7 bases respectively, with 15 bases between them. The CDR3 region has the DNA TGTGCCTGGAGCGTCAGGGGCTTTGGTGAAAAACTGTTTTTT. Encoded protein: CAWSVRGFGEKLFF.

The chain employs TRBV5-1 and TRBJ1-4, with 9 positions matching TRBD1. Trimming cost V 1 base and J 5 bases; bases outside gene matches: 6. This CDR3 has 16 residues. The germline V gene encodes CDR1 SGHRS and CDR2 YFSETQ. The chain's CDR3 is CASSLTVGTGNEKLFF. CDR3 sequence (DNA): TGCGCCAGCAGCTTGACCGTCGGGACAGGGAATGAAAAACTGTTTTTT. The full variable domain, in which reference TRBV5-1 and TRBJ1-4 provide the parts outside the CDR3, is KAGVTQTPRYLIKTRGQQVTLSCSPISGHRSVSWYQQTPGQGLQFLFEYFSETQRNKGNFPGRFSGRQFSNSRSEMNVSTLELGDSALYLCASSLTVGTGNEKLFFGSGTQLSVL.

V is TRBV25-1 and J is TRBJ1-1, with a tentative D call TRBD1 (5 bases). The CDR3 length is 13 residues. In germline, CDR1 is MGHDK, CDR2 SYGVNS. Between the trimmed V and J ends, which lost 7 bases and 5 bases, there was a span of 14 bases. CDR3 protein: CASNAQGWTEAFF. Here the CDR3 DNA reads TGTGCCAGCAATGCTCAGGGTTGGACTGAAGCTTTCTTT.

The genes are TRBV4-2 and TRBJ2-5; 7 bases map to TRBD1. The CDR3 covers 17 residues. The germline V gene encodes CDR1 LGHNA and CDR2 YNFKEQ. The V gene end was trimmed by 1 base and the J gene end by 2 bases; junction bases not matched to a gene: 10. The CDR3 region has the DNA TGTGCCAGCAGCCAAGGCGAGATTGGGACAGAACAAGAGACCCAGTACTTC. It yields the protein CASSQGEIGTEQETQYF.

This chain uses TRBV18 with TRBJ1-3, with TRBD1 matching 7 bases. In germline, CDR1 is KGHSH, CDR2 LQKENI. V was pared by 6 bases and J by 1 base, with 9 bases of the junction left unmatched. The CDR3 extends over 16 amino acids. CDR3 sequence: CASSPDRDRSGNTIYF. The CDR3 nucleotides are TGTGCCAGCTCCCCTGACAGGGATCGTTCTGGAAACACCATATATTTT. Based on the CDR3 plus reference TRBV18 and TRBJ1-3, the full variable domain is NAGVMQNPRHLVRRRGQEARLRCSPMKGHSHVYWYRQLPEEGLKFMVYLQKENIIDESGMPKERFSAEFPKEGPSILRIQQVVRGDSAAYFCASSPDRDRSGNTIYFGEGSWLTVV.